This T cell receptor beta chain was recovered during a study of metastatic and nonmetastatic thyroid tumors. Across the whole study: Malignant and benign thyroid patients had repertoires compared in peripheral blood and tumor or nodule tissue.

Whole-study results and caveats: A significant increase in TCR beta diversity was reportedly seen in malignant thyroid tumors relative to benign nodules, in blood and tumor.

This CDR3 is 16 amino acids long. V was shortened by 2 bases and J by 0 bases, with 11 bases between the two germline ends. CDR1 is GTSNPN and CDR2 is SVGIG in the germline V gene (reference sequence). Via MiXCR, TCRdb re-called the PCR reads. The table records roughly 98,000 clones, 15% of them present only once. No treatment had been given to any patient before thyroid surgery. This clone was detected many times. Antigen: not known. This rearrangement joins TRBV30 to TRBJ1-6; D is uncertain. The TCR originated in a female donor with papillary thyroid cancer or a benign thyroid nodule (not recorded which). Some clones in this sample may be carry-over from other donors' samples. The sequencing sample was made of blood. The CDR3 region has the DNA TGTGCCTGGAGTTTGCCCGGGAGCTCCTATAATTCACCCCTCCACTTT. Its translation is CAWSLPGSSYNSPLHF.